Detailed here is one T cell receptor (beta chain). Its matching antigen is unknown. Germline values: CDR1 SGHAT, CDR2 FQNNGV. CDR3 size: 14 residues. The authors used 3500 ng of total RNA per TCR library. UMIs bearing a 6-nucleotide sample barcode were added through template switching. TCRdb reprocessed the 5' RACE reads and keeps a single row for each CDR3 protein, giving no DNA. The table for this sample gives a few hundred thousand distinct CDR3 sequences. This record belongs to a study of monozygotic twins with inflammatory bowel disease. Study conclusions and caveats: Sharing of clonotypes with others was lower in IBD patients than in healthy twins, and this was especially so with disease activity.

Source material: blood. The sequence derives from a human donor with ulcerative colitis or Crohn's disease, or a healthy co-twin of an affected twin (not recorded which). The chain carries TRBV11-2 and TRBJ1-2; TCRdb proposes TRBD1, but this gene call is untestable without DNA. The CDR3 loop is CASSQIRQGGGYTF.